Sequencing of this T cell receptor beta chain was carried out in a study of beta chain features in type 1 diabetes. All of the isolated RNA was reverse transcribed, so expressed TCRB transcripts were sequenced. The read count averaged approximately 3.5 million across naive, central memory and regulatory T cell samples. Method: immunoSEQ multiplex PCR; TCRdb's copy keeps in-frame clones and lacks some. The sample includes around 450,000 clones, about an eighth of them seen just once. A few counts support this clone. Its antigen is not identified. Study-wide points: When Type 1 diabetes patients were examined, their TCRB CDR3s proved moderately but significantly shorter in all four CD4+ subsets.

CD4+ naive, central memory, regulatory and stem cell-like memory subsets were isolated by sorting on CD45RO/CCR7/CD25/CD127/CD95/CD27. The authors obtained over 95% purity in all sorted populations. The sequence derives from a woman aged 18 to 35 in good health. The sample comprised naive CD4+ T cells from blood.

CDR3 sequence (DNA): TGCGCCAGCAAAAAGGGCTCTAACTATGGCTACACCTTC. Its protein product is CASKKGSNYGYTF. This chain links TRBV5-1 with TRBJ1-2; D unclear. The germline gives CDR1 SGHRS, CDR2 YFSETQ. V lost 6 bases to trimming and J lost 0 bases, with 9 bases between them. This CDR3 has 13 amino acids.